The 11 T cell receptor beta chains in this list originate from one sample, sequenced in a study of identical twins. TCRdb reprocessed the 5' RACE reads with MiXCR, giving one entry per CDR3 protein. Of under 250,000 distinct CDR3 sequences in the sample, roughly 10% are singletons; the top ten hold approximately 5.1%. Sequencing used memory (CD45RO+) T cells sorted from blood. The receptors originated from a woman between 18 and 29 years old in good health.

This clonotype was observed a handful of times. This sequence joins TRBV18 and TRBJ2-7, with 7 bases that match TRBD2. After removal of 3 bases from V and 2 bases from J, the junction contained 4 bases not matched to a gene. Germline V gene data show CDR1 as KGHSH and CDR2 as LQKENI. CDR3 length: 14 residues. In DNA form, the CDR3 reads TGTGCCAGCTCACCGGGGGGGAGTACCTACGAGCAGTACTTC. Its protein product is CASSPGGSTYEQYF.

This chain joins TRBV20-1 and TRBJ2-7; TRBD2 is a possible D gene (5 bases). Trimming cost V 5 bases and J 4 bases, with 21 bases left between them. Germline V gene data show CDR1 as DFQATT and CDR2 as SNEGSKA (reference sequence). The length of the CDR3 is 15 residues. The CDR3 DNA follows: TGCAGTGCTGCCGAACTAGGCCGGGTGTCTTACGAGCAGTACTTC. Protein sequence: CSAAELGRVSYEQYF.

Only a few counts were recorded for this clonotype. V gene TRBV20-1 combines with J gene TRBJ2-7, with TRBD2 identical over 9 bases. The germline V gene has CDR1 DFQATT and CDR2 SNEGSKA (reference sequence). The J segment lost 3 bases and the V segment lost 3 bases, leaving 9 bases of the junction unmatched. The CDR3 covers 15 residues. The CDR3 loop is CSASPHAGGFYEQYF. Written as DNA, the CDR3 is TGCAGTGCTAGCCCCCATGCGGGAGGGTTCTACGAGCAGTACTTC.

This clonotype was detected ten times or more. The chain joins TRBV6-6 to TRBJ1-5, with no clear D. The CDR3 spans 13 residues. V was pared by 5 bases and J by 2 bases, with 7 bases between. Germline CDR1 reads MNHNY; CDR2 reads SVGAGI (reference sequence). CDR3 coding DNA: TGTGCCAGCAGTAAGGATGGCAATCAGCCCCAGCATTTT. Translation: CASSKDGNQPQHF.

The table lists this clonotype with a few counts. The CDR3 is CASSAGQKSSYEQYF. The CDR3 DNA is TGTGCCAGCAGCGCCGGACAGAAGAGCTCCTACGAGCAGTACTTC. This rearrangement joins TRBV9 to TRBJ2-7, with D possibly TRBD1 on 6 matching bases. This CDR3 spans 15 amino acids. Trimming removed 3 bases from V and 0 bases from J, with 13 bases in between. The V gene's germline CDR1 is SGDLS and CDR2 YYNGEE.

J is TRBJ2-2 and V is TRBV2; 12 bases are shared with TRBD2. Trimming cost V 8 bases and J 6 bases; bases outside gene matches: 13. Germline V gene data show CDR1 as SNHLY and CDR2 as FYNNEI. The CDR3 has 17 amino acids. The CDR3 loop reads CASFLELAGGVPGELFF. DNA of the CDR3: TGTGCCAGCTTCCTTGAGCTAGCGGGGGGGGTACCCGGGGAGCTGTTTTTT.

The rearrangement joins TRBV18 to TRBJ2-5; D gene ambiguous. CDR3 length equals 14 residues. The V gene's germline CDR1 is KGHSH and CDR2 LQKENI. V gave up 3 bases and J gave up 4 bases, with 12 bases separating them. The CDR3 DNA is TGTGCCAGCTCACCGCAAAGAGATCCAGAGACCCAGTACTTC. Its translation is CASSPQRDPETQYF.

CDR3 in amino acids: CSARKDPGGVGQYF. The DNA of the CDR3 is TGCAGTGCTAGAAAGGACCCGGGGGGCGTGGGCCAGTACTTC. This chain joins TRBV20-1 and TRBJ2-5; possibly TRBD2 for D (7 bases). The germline V gene has CDR1 DFQATT and CDR2 SNEGSKA (reference sequence). V was cut by 2 bases and J by 10 bases, with 20 bases left in between. The CDR3 consists of 14 residues.

The rearrangement uses TRBV20-1 and TRBJ2-5; TRBD1 aligns across 9 bases. This CDR3 has 15 amino acids. Germline-derived CDR1 and CDR2 are DFQATT and SNEGSKA (reference sequence). Trimming cost V 3 bases and J 5 bases; bases outside gene matches: 10. The chain's CDR3 is CSASRTGDPRETQYF. The CDR3 DNA follows: TGCAGTGCTAGCCGGACAGGGGACCCCAGGGAGACCCAGTACTTC.

V usage is TRBV20-1 and J usage is TRBJ2-5; D tentatively reads TRBD1 or TRBD2 (5 bases each). The CDR3 sequence is 13 residues long. V gave up 6 bases and J gave up 3 bases, with 14 bases separating them. From germline, CDR1 is DFQATT and CDR2 SNEGSKA (reference sequence). CDR3 amino acids: CSAKRGIKETQYF. In DNA, the CDR3 is TGCAGTGCAAAGAGGGGCATTAAAGAGACCCAGTACTTC.

The chain uses TRBV3-1 and TRBJ2-1; D remains unclear. The germline gives CDR1 LGHDT, CDR2 YNNKEL (reference sequence). The germline V and J ends were trimmed by 1 base and 5 bases, with 6 bases remaining between them. The length of the CDR3 is 13 residues. CDR3 loop: CASSQGRNNEQFF. The CDR3 DNA is TGTGCCAGCAGCCAAGGGAGAAACAATGAGCAGTTCTTC.